One and the same sample provided the 2 T cell receptor beta chains below, sequenced in a study of blood T cell repertoires in COVID-19. Only in-frame clones appear in the TCRdb table, and some are missing; sequencing was by immunoSEQ multiplex PCR. The repertoire holds about 330,000 clones, with 80% to 90% as singletons. Sequenced input: PBMCs or T cells enriched from blood (not recorded which). The source is a man aged 25 to 45 who had recovered from COVID-19.

This chain connects TRBV28 to TRBJ1-1; the D gene is possibly TRBD1 (6 bases). This CDR3 has 14 residues. Germline V lookup: CDR1 MDHEN, CDR2 SYDVKM. V lost 8 bases and J 2 bases, leaving 15 bases between the germline ends. CDR3 coding DNA: TGTGCCAGCCTGAATGGACAGACTAACACTGAAGCTTTCTTT. It translates to CASLNGQTNTEAFF.

The chain recombines TRBV19 with TRBJ2-2, with 9 nucleotides matching TRBD1. V lost 3 bases, J lost 6 bases, and 8 bases stayed unmatched. Germline lookup yields CDR1 LNHDA and CDR2 SQIVND (reference sequence). This CDR3 is 16 amino acids long. Here the CDR3 reads CASSMYGDRVPGELFF. The CDR3 DNA reads as TGTGCCAGTAGTATGTACGGGGACAGGGTCCCCGGGGAGCTGTTTTTT.